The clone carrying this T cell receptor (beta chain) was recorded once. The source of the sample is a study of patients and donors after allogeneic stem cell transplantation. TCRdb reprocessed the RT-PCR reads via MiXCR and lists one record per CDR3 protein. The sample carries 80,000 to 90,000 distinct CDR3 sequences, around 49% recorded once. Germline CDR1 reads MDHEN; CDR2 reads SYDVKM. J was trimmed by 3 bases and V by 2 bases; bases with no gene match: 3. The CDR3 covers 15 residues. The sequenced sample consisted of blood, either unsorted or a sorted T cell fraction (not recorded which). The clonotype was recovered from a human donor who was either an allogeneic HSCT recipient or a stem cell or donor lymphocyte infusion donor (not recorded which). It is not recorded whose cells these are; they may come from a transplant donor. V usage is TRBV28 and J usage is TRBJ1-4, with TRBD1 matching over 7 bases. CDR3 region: CASSLIGTANEKLFF. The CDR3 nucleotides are TGTGCCAGCAGTTTAATTGGGACAGCTAATGAAAAACTGTTTTTT.